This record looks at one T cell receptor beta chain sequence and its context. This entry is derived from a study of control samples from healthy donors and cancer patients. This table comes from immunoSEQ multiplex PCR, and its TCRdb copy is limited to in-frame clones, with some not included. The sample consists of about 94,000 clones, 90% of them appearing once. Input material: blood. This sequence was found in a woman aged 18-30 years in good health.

The CDR3 protein is CASSSRQENTEAFF. The DNA for the CDR3 is TGTGCCAGCAGCTCCAGACAGGAGAACACTGAAGCTTTCTTT. The V gene is TRBV11-2, the J gene TRBJ1-1; TRBD1 is a possible D gene (6 bases). CDR3 length equals 14 residues. The V end was cut by 4 bases, the J end by 1 base, with 10 bases between. Germline lookup yields CDR1 SGHAT and CDR2 FQNNGV.